These T cell receptor beta chains were read from a single sample in a study of siplizumab effects on memory and regulatory T cells. The repertoire was sequenced with immunoSEQ multiplex PCR; TCRdb's copy has only in-frame clones and lacks some. The sample holds roughly 120,000 clones; 80% to 95% are singletons and the top ten take 1% to 1.5%. Specimen: CD4+ T cells sorted from blood. The receptors stem from a human donor in good health. Both conserved end residues are part of each CDR3. Fields, in order: D gene, V gene, clone size, J gene, CDR3 DNA, CDR3 protein. A D gene is named only where the DNA matches it firmly. The listing skips clone size in some rows; elsewhere it reads once, few, many or a size class.

>-|TRBV5-4|once|TRBJ2-3
TGTGCCAGCAGCTTGGGCGGCCTTAGCACAGATACGCAGTATTTT
CASSLGGLSTDTQYF
>TRBD1|TRBV6-5|-|TRBJ1-1
TGTGCCAGCAGTTACTCAGGACAGGGCACTGAAGCTTTCTTT
CASSYSGQGTEAFF
>TRBD2|TRBV28|-|TRBJ2-3
TGTGCCAGCAGTTTTAAGGGGCTAGCGGGAGATGCAGATACGCAGTATTTT
CASSFKGLAGDADTQYF
>TRBD1|TRBV9|-|TRBJ2-5
TGTGCCAGCAGCGCTAAACCCGGGACAGGGGGGCAAGAGACCCAGTACTTC
CASSAKPGTGGQETQYF
>-|TRBV6-5|-|TRBJ2-7
TGTGCCAGCAGTTACCGGGCAGCTAGACTACCCTACGAGCAGTACTTC
CASSYRAARLPYEQYF
>-|TRBV11-2|-|TRBJ1-4
TGTGCCAGCAGCTTAGGGCAGCTTCCTAATGAAAAACTGTTTTTT
CASSLGQLPNEKLFF
>TRBD1|TRBV5-1|-|TRBJ2-7
TGCGCCAGCAGTTTGGGGACAGGCACCTACGAGCAGTACTTC
CASSLGTGTYEQYF
>-|TRBV5-1|-|TRBJ2-7
TGCGCCAGCAGCTTGACCCCGTCCTACGAGCAGTACTTC
CASSLTPSYEQYF
>TRBD1|TRBV7-2|-|TRBJ2-7
TGTGCCAGCAACAGGGGCAGGTCCTACGAGCAGTACTTC
CASNRGRSYEQYF
>-|TRBV28|-|TRBJ1-3
TGTGCCAGCACCGCAGGGATCTCTGGAAACACCATATATTTT
CASTAGISGNTIYF
>TRBD2|TRBV7-6|-|TRBJ2-7
TGTGCCAGCAGCCCAGGGCCTGAGCGGGGCTACGAGCAGTACTTC
CASSPGPERGYEQYF
>-|TRBV5-4|-|TRBJ2-1
TGTGCCAGCAGCTCGGACTATTCATACAATGAGCAGTTCTTC
CASSSDYSYNEQFF
>TRBD1|TRBV4-1|-|TRBJ2-1
TGCGCCAGCAGCCAACAGGGGGCAAGGTACAATGAGCAGTTCTTC
CASSQQGARYNEQFF
>-|TRBV7-6|-|TRBJ2-7
TGTGCCAGCAGCTCGGACATCTACGAGCAGTACTTC
CASSSDIYEQYF
>-|TRBV4-2|-|TRBJ2-3
TGTGCCAGCAGCCAAGATGACCGGTCTGCTGGCACAGATACGCAGTATTTT
CASSQDDRSAGTDTQYF
>TRBD2|TRBV11-2|-|TRBJ2-2
TGTGCCAGCAGCTTATCCCAAGGACTAGCGGGAGATGTCGGGGAGCTGTTTTTT
CASSLSQGLAGDVGELFF
>TRBD1|TRBV11-2|-|TRBJ2-2
TGTGCCAGCAGCGCTCCGGGACAGGGTTACACCGGGGAGCTGTTTTTT
CASSAPGQGYTGELFF
>TRBD1|TRBV11-2|once|TRBJ2-7
TGTGCCAGCAGCTTCGTCATCGGGACAGATCCCTACGAGCAGTACTTC
CASSFVIGTDPYEQYF
>-|TRBV19|-|TRBJ1-4
TGTGCCAGTAGTTCGAGTAGTCGCGAAAAACTGTTTTTT
CASSSSSREKLFF
>TRBD2|TRBV7-2|-|TRBJ2-2
TGTGCCAGCAGCCTACTAGCGGGGGGCCCCGGGGAGCTGTTTTTT
CASSLLAGGPGELFF
>-|TRBV2|few|TRBJ1-1
TGTGCCAGCAGTGATTTGACAGACGCGTTGCCTGAAGCTTTCTTT
CASSDLTDALPEAFF
>TRBD2|TRBV9|-|TRBJ2-1
TGTGCCAGCAGCTCAGGGACTAGCGGGACAGTTGAGCAGTTCTTC
CASSSGTSGTVEQFF
>-|TRBV27|-|TRBJ2-1
TGTGCCAGCAGTTCATCCAGGGTACCTAAGCAGTTCTTC
CASSSSRVPKQFF
>TRBD2|TRBV5-1|-|TRBJ2-5
TGCGCCAGCAGAGGGACTAGCGGGACCGTCCAAGAGACCCAGTACTTC
CASRGTSGTVQETQYF
>-|TRBV6-5|-|TRBJ2-7
TGTGCCAGCAGCCCCCGGGATCAGGCCTACGAGCAGTACTTC
CASSPRDQAYEQYF
>-|TRBV7-9|-|TRBJ2-1
TGTGCCAGCCGACACCCAGTATACTCCTACAATGAGCAGTTCTTC
CASRHPVYSYNEQFF
>-|TRBV7-2|-|TRBJ1-1
TGTGCCAGCAGCTTTACAGGAACTTTAGAAGCTTTCTTT
CASSFTGTLEAFF
>TRBD1|TRBV6-5|-|TRBJ1-4
TGTGCCAGCAGCCGAGGGGGCCCTAATGAAAAACTGTTTTTT
CASSRGGPNEKLFF
>-|TRBV14|-|TRBJ2-3
TGTGCCAGCAGCCCAACCCGGGACCCCCAGTATTTT
CASSPTRDPQYF
>TRBD1|TRBV2|-|TRBJ2-1
TGTGCCAGCAGTGGACAGGGCGCCTACAATGAGCAGTTCTTC
CASSGQGAYNEQFF
>-|TRBV19|-|TRBJ2-1
TGTGCCAGTAGTATATCGAGTCAGGACCTCTACTACAATGAGCAGTTCTTC
CASSISSQDLYYNEQFF
>-|TRBV11-2|-|TRBJ2-5
TGCGCCAGCAGTGAGAGTCCTAGCCAAGAGACCCAGTACTTC
CASSESPSQETQYF
>-|TRBV4-1|-|TRBJ2-7
TGCGCCAGCAGCCAAGAATCTGTCTACGAGCAGTACTTC
CASSQESVYEQYF
>-|TRBV6-5|-|TRBJ1-3
TGTGCCAGCAGTTACGCTAAGGCAGGTGGAAACACCATATATTTT
CASSYAKAGGNTIYF
>-|TRBV7-2|-|TRBJ2-3
TGTGCCAGCTCAGCTTATGTACGGGTAGGAGATACGCAGTATTTT
CASSAYVRVGDTQYF
>-|TRBV4-1|-|TRBJ1-1
TGCGCCAGCAGCCGGGGGCCGAACACTGAAGCTTTCTTT
CASSRGPNTEAFF
>-|TRBV5-1|once|TRBJ1-6
TGCGCCAGCAGTTACTACAGTAATTCACCCCTCCACTTT
CASSYYSNSPLHF
>-|TRBV9|few|TRBJ2-7
TGTGCCAGCAGCGTAGACAGGGCTTCCTACGAGCAGTACTTC
CASSVDRASYEQYF
>-|TRBV19|once|TRBJ1-1
TGTGCCAGTAGTATTCCCTGGACAGCCGAAGCTTTCTTT
CASSIPWTAEAFF
>TRBD2|TRBV7-6|-|TRBJ2-1
TGTGCCAGCAGCCATGTGGCGGGAGCCAACTACAATGAGCAGTTCTTC
CASSHVAGANYNEQFF
>TRBD1|TRBV5-5|once|TRBJ1-6
TGTGCCAGCAGCCCGACAGGGAGCTCCTATAATTCACCCCTCCACTTT
CASSPTGSSYNSPLHF
>-|TRBV29-1|-|TRBJ1-5
TGCAGCGTTGTCGGTCAGGGCGGTCAGCCCCAGCATTTT
CSVVGQGGQPQHF
>TRBD1|TRBV7-2|-|TRBJ2-1
TGTGCCAGCAGCTCTCCTCCCTGGGGGACAGCCCCTTCTCATGAGCAGTTCTTC
CASSSPPWGTAPSHEQFF
>-|TRBV18|-|TRBJ2-2
TGTGCCAGCTCTAAACGAGGGGGAAGCACCGGGGAGCTGTTTTTT
CASSKRGGSTGELFF
>-|TRBV7-2|-|TRBJ2-5
TGTGCCAGCATCAGCCAGATACAAGAGACCCAGTACTTC
CASISQIQETQYF
>TRBD2|TRBV19|-|TRBJ2-7
TGTGCCAGTAGTATTCAGCGGGACTCCTACGAGCAGTACTTC
CASSIQRDSYEQYF
>-|TRBV6-1|-|TRBJ1-2
TGTGCCAGCAGTGAAGCGCTTGGCGGGAGAGCTAACTATGGCTACACCTTC
CASSEALGGRANYGYTF
>-|TRBV6-5|-|TRBJ2-7
TGTGCCAGCAGTTACTCGAAGTACTACGAGCAGTACTTC
CASSYSKYYEQYF
>-|TRBV6-5|-|TRBJ2-3
TGTGCCAGCAGCCTGGGACTTGGAGATACGCAGTATTTT
CASSLGLGDTQYF
>-|TRBV5-6|-|TRBJ2-7
TGTGCCAGCAGCTTGGTGCCGGGCCTCTCCTACGAGCAGTACTTC
CASSLVPGLSYEQYF
>-|TRBV9|-|TRBJ1-5
TGTGCCAGCAGCGTAGACGCATCCAGCAATCAGCCCCAGCATTTT
CASSVDASSNQPQHF
>-|TRBV6-1|-|TRBJ1-5
TGTGCCAGCAGTGAAGACCGCAATCAGCCCCAGCATTTT
CASSEDRNQPQHF
>TRBD1|TRBV19|-|TRBJ1-1
TGTGCCAGTAGTATTCTCCGGACCGGGACAGGGGGTATGAACACTGAAGCTTTCTTT
CASSILRTGTGGMNTEAFF